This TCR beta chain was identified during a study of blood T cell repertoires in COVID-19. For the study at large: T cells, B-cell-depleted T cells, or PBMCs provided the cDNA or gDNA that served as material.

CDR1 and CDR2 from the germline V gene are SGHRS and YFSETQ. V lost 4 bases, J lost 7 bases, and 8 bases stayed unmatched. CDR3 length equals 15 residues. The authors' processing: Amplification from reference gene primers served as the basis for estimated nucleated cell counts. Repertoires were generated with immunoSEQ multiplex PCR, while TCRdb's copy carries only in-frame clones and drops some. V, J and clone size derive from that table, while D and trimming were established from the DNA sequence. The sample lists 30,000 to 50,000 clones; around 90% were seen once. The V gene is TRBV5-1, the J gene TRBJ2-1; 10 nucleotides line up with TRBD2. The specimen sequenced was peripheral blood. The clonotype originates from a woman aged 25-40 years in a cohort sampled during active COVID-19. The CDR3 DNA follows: TGCGCCAGCAGCGGAGCAAGCGGGAGGGGAAATGAGCAGTTCTTC. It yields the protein CASSGASGRGNEQFF.